This entry lists 14 T cell receptor beta chains sequenced from one sample in a study of blood T cell repertoires in COVID-19. Here immunoSEQ multiplex PCR was the method, and the copy in TCRdb shows in-frame clones only, minus some. The sample yields some 66,000 clones, about 70% seen once. The sequenced material came from peripheral blood. All receptors derive from a woman of 80 years or more with acute or convalescent COVID-19.

This rearrangement joins TRBV30 to TRBJ2-1; 9 nucleotides agree with TRBD2. V trimming: 2 bases; J trimming: 9 bases; junction bases outside the gene matches: 11. CDR1 and CDR2 from the germline V gene are GTSNPN and SVGIG (reference sequence). The CDR3 totals 15 residues. CDR3 loop: CAWSTGSGSFGEQFF. DNA of the CDR3: TGTGCCTGGAGTACAGGTAGCGGGAGTTTCGGTGAGCAGTTCTTC.

In its sample, this clone was seen a few times. The rearrangement uses TRBV19 and TRBJ1-6; D is possibly TRBD1 (6 bases). The germline CDR1 and CDR2 sequences are LNHDA and SQIVND (reference sequence). V lost 4 bases and J 11 bases, leaving 12 bases between the germline ends. This CDR3 spans 13 amino acids. CDR3 DNA sequence: TGTGCCAGTAGTACTCGAACAGGGACACCCCTCCACTTT. This translates into CASSTRTGTPLHF.

This chain joins TRBV10-3 and TRBJ1-1, with 7 bases aligning to TRBD1. CDR3 length: 14 amino acids. Trimming took 3 bases from V and 7 from J; bases not matched to a gene: 8. From germline, CDR1 is ENHRY and CDR2 SYGVKD. The CDR3 nucleotides read TGTGCCATCAGTGAACCGGGACAGACTAATGAAGCTTTCTTT. Its translation: CAISEPGQTNEAFF.

The CDR3 nucleotides are TGTGCCAGCAGTTCCGGGGACACTGGAAACACCATATATTTT. The encoded protein is CASSSGDTGNTIYF. The V gene is TRBV6-5, the J gene TRBJ1-3; TRBD1 might be the D (6 bases). The CDR3 sequence is 14 residues long. Trimming removed 4 bases from V and 2 bases from J, with 9 bases in between. The germline CDR1 and CDR2 sequences are MNHEY and SVGAGI.

This chain connects TRBV21-1 to TRBJ2-7; TRBD2, the table's D call, was not compared with the DNA. TRBV21-1 is annotated as a pseudogene. The CDR3 consists of 16 residues. The CDR3 region has the DNA TGTGCCAGCAGCAGACCTGACCGCTCGAGGCCCTACGAGCAGTACTTC. Amino acids: CASSRPDRSRPYEQYF.

DNA of the CDR3: TGTGCCAGCAGCGGACGGACAGGAGCCCAAGAGACCCAGTACTTC. Encoded protein: CASSGRTGAQETQYF. The V gene is TRBV7-9, the J gene TRBJ2-5; 7 bases align to TRBD1. The J segment lost 1 base and the V segment lost 5 bases, leaving 7 bases of the junction unmatched. Germline V gives CDR1 SEHNR, CDR2 FQNEAQ (reference sequence). The CDR3 is 15 amino acids. Variable domain in full (rest from reference TRBV7-9 and TRBJ2-5): DTGVSQNPRHKITKRGQNVTFRCDPISEHNRLYWYRQTLGQGPEFLTYFQNEAQLEKSRLLSDRFSAERPKGSFSTLEIQRTEQGDSAMYLCASSGRTGAQETQYFGPGTRLLVL.

The chain has TRBV7-2 and TRBJ2-5; TRBD2 matches at 7 bases. Germline values: CDR1 SGHTA, CDR2 FQGNSA. The CDR3 has 15 residues. V was pared by 3 bases and J by 4 bases, with 8 bases of the junction left unmatched. CDR3 DNA sequence: TGTGCCAGCAGCTTCCAGCGCGGGGGTGGAGAGACCCAGTACTTC. Its protein product is CASSFQRGGGETQYF. The complete variable domain, with remaining parts taken from reference TRBV7-2 and TRBJ2-5, reads GAGVSQSPSNKVTEKGKDVELRCDPISGHTALYWYRQSLGQGLEFLIYFQGNSAPDKSGLPSDRFSAERTGGSVSTLTIQRTQQEDSAVYLCASSFQRGGGETQYFGPGTRLLVL.

The genes are TRBV29-1 and TRBJ2-3, with a tentative D call TRBD1 (5 bases). V was cut by 3 bases and J by 4 bases, with 8 bases left in between. The CDR3 loop spans 12 amino acids. Germline V gene data show CDR1 as SQVTM and CDR2 as ANQGSEA. This chain's CDR3 is CSVDRESDTQYF. CDR3 nucleotides: TGCAGCGTTGACAGGGAATCAGATACGCAGTATTTT.

The chain is built from TRBV21-1 and TRBJ1-1; no DNA check was done on the table's D call, TRBD1. TRBV21-1 is tagged as a pseudogene. This CDR3 has 17 residues. Here the CDR3 reads CASYPGQGAGVDTEAFF. The CDR3 nucleotides read TGTGCCAGCTATCCGGGACAGGGGGCAGGTGTAGACACTGAAGCTTTCTTT.

The CDR3 reads CASRQLAGETQYF. The CDR3 bases are TGTGCCAGTAGACAACTAGCAGGGGAGACCCAGTACTTC. The chain combines TRBV19 with TRBJ2-5, with D possibly being TRBD2 (6 bases). Germline V gives CDR1 LNHDA, CDR2 SQIVND (reference sequence). V was pared by 6 bases and J by 5 bases, with 13 bases between. The CDR3 is made up of 13 amino acids.

This chain joins TRBV4-3 and TRBJ1-1, with D tentatively TRBD1 (5 bases). Trimming left V 4 bases short and J 0 bases short, with 12 bases between. CDR3 length: 15 residues. Germline assignment: CDR1 LGHNA and CDR2 YSLEER. CDR3: CASSPGRGMNTEAFF. The CDR3 DNA sequence: TGCGCCAGCAGCCCCGGGCGGGGGATGAACACTGAAGCTTTCTTT.

The J gene is TRBJ2-7, the V gene TRBV11-2; TRBD2 matches 10 bases. Trimming cost V 5 bases and J 6 bases; bases outside gene matches: 7. Germline CDR1 and CDR2: SGHAT and FQNNGV. CDR3 length: 14 residues. The CDR3 nucleotides are TGTGCCAGCAGCATCGGGACTAGCGCAACCGAGCAGTACTTC. Its translation is CASSIGTSATEQYF. Full variable domain (missing parts from reference TRBV11-2 and TRBJ2-7): EAGVAQSPRYKIIEKRQSVAFWCNPISGHATLYWYQQILGQGPKLLIQFQNNGVVDDSQLPKDRFSAERLKGVDSTLKIQPAKLEDSAVYLCASSIGTSATEQYFGPGTRLTVT.

This clone appeared a single time. The chain employs TRBV7-9 and TRBJ1-1, with no clear D. The CDR3 spans 15 residues. Per the germline V gene, CDR1 is SEHNR and CDR2 is FQNEAQ (reference sequence). Trimming left V 6 bases short and J 2 bases short, with 16 bases between. CDR3 sequence reads: CASSFGERVNTEAFF. CDR3 in DNA: TGTGCCAGCAGTTTCGGCGAACGGGTTAACACTGAAGCTTTCTTT.

The chain joins TRBV3-1 (or the pseudogene TRBV3-2) to TRBJ2-1, with D maybe TRBD2 (5 bases). Germline CDR1 LGHDT, CDR2 YNNKEL (reference sequence). This CDR3 is built from 13 residues. The V end lost 2 bases, the J end lost 12 bases, and 14 bases lay between the germline ends. The chain's CDR3 is CASSQPAGIGQFF. In DNA form, the CDR3 reads TGTGCCAGCAGCCAACCCGCCGGGATAGGGCAGTTCTTC.